This T cell receptor (beta chain) stems from a study of shared clonotypes between healthy human individuals. Per the original methods: ImmunoSEQ gave junction-only sequences without quality scores, so filtering differed. TCRdb's copy holds only in-frame clones and misses some; the assay was immunoSEQ multiplex PCR. D and trimming were read from the DNA, whereas the V and J calls and clone size are those reported in that table. The repertoire holds over 2 million clones, with roughly 95% as singletons. Naivety among CD8 cells was defined by CD45RO negativity and positive CCR7 selection, thereby excluding terminally differentiated effector memory CD45RA+ cells. CDR1 SGHDT and CDR2 YYEEEE come from the germline V gene. Trimming at V came to 2 bases and at J to 2 bases, leaving 7 bases not matched to a gene. CDR3 length: 15 amino acids.

The sequenced sample consisted of naive CD8+ T cells sorted from blood. The chain uses TRBV5-6 and TRBJ2-7; 7 nucleotides match TRBD1. This receptor was obtained from a man in his late teens or twenties in good health. In DNA form, the CDR3 reads TGTGCCAGCAGCTTCAGGGCCCAGGGGGCCTACGAGCAGTACTTC. This encodes CASSFRAQGAYEQYF.